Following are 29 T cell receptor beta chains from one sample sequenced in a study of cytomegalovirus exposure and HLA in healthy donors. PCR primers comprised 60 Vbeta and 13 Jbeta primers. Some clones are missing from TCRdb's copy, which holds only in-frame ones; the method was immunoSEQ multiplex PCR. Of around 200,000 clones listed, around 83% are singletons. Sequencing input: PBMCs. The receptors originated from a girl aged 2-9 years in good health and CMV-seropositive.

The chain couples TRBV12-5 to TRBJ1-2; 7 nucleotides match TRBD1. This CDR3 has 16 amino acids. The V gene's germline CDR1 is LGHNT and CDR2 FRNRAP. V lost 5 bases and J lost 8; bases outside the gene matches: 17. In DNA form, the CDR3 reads TGTGCTAGTGGTAACTCGACAGGGCTGGTATTTTGGGGCTACACCTTC. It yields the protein CASGNSTGLVFWGYTF.

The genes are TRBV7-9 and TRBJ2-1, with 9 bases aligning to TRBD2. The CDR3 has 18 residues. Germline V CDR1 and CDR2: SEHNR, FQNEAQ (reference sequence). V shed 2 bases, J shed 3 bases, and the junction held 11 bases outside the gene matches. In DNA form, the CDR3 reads TGTGCCAGCAGCTTACCTACGTCTAGCGGGAATAACTACAATGAGCAGTTCTTC. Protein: CASSLPTSSGNNYNEQFF.

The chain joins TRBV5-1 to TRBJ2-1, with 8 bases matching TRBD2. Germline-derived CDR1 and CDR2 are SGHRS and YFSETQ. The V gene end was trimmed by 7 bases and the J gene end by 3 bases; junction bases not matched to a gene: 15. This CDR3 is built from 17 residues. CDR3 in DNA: TGCGCCAGCCTCCCGGGGGGAACTAGCGGAAACTACAATGAGCAGTTCTTC. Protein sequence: CASLPGGTSGNYNEQFF.

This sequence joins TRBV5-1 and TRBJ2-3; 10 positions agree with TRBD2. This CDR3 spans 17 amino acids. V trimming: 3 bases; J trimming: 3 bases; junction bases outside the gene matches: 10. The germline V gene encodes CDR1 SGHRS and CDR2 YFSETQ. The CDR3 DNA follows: TGCGCCAGCAGCTCGGGACTAGCGACCAAAACTACAGATACGCAGTATTTT. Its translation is CASSSGLATKTTDTQYF.

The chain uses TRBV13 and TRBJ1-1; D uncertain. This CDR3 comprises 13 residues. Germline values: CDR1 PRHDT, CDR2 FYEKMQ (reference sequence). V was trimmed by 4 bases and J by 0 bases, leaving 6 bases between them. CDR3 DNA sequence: TGTGCCAGCAGCTCCTCTATGAACACTGAAGCTTTCTTT. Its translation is CASSSSMNTEAFF.

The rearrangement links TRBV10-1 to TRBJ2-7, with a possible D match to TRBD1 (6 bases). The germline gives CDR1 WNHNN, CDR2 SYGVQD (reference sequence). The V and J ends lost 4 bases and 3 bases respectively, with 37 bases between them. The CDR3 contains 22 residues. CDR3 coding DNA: TGCGCCAGCAGTGGTCAGGTGTCAGGGGATTTCGTCCCGTTTCGGTTTAACTACGAGCAGTACTTC. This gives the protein CASSGQVSGDFVPFRFNYEQYF.

The CDR3 protein is CAISEFLSGTGNTIYF. The DNA for the CDR3 is TGTGCCATCAGTGAATTTTTATCGGGGACTGGAAACACCATATATTTT. The J gene is TRBJ1-3, the V gene TRBV10-3; no firm D call. V dropped 3 bases and J dropped 2 bases, with 14 bases sitting between them. Germline CDR1 reads ENHRY; CDR2 reads SYGVKD. The CDR3 loop spans 16 amino acids.

CDR3 bases: TGCGCCAGCAGCCCTACGACCGGGACAGGATACGAGCAGTACTTC. Its protein is CASSPTTGTGYEQYF. The J gene is TRBJ2-5, the V gene TRBV4-1; 8 nucleotides align to TRBD1. The J call is uncertain, as TRBJ2-7 better fits the DNA end. Per the germline V gene, CDR1 is MGHRA and CDR2 is YSYEKL. The CDR3 sequence is 15 residues long.

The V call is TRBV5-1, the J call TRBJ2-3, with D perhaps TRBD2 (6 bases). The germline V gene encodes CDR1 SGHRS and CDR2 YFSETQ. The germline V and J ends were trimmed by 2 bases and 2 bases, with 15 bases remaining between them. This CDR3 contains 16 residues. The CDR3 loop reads CASSLSLASNTDTQYF. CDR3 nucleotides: TGCGCCAGCAGCTTATCTCTAGCGTCCAACACAGATACGCAGTATTTT.

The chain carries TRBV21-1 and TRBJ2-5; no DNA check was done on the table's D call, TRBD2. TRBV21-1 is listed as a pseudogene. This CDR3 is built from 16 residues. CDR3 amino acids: CASSNIATSVQETQYF. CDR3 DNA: TGTGCCAGCAGCAACATCGCCACTAGCGTCCAAGAGACCCAGTACTTC.

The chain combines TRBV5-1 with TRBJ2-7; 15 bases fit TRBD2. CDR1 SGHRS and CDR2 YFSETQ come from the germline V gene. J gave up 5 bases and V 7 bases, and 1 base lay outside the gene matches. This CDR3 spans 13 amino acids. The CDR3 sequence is CASGLAGGDEQYF. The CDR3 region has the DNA TGCGCCAGCGGACTAGCGGGGGGGGACGAGCAGTACTTC.

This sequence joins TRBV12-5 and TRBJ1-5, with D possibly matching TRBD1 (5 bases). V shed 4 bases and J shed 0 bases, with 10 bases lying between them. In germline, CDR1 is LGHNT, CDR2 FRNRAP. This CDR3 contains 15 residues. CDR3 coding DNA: TGTGCTAGTGGTTATGACAGAATTAGCAATCAGCCCCAGCATTTT. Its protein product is CASGYDRISNQPQHF.

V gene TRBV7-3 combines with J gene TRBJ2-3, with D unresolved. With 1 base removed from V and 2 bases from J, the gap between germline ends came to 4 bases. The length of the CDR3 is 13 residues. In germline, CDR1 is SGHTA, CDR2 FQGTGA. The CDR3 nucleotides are TGTGCCAGCAGCTTAAAGCTCACAGATACGCAGTATTTT. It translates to CASSLKLTDTQYF.

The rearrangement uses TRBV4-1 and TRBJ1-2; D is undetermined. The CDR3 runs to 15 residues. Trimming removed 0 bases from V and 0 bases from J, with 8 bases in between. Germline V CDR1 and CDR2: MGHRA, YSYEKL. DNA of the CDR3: TGCGCCAGCAGCCAAGATCCGGGAACTAACTATGGCTACACCTTC. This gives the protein CASSQDPGTNYGYTF.

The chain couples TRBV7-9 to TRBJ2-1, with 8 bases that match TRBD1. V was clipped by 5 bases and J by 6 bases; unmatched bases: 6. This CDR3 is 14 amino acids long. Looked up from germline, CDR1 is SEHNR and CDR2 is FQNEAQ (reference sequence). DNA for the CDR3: TGTGCCAGCAGCCCCCGGGACAGGTCCAATGAGCAGTTCTTC. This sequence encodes CASSPRDRSNEQFF.

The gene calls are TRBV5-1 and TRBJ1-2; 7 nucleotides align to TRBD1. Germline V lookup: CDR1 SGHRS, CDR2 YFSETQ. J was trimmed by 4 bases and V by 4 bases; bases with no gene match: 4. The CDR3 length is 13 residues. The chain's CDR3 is CASSTRDSYGYTF. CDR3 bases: TGCGCCAGCAGCACCCGGGACAGCTATGGCTACACCTTC.

For the CDR3, the DNA is TGTGCCAGCAACTCCAGGACTTTCGGAGGGACCCAGTACTTC. As protein: CASNSRTFGGTQYF. The gene calls are TRBV28 and TRBJ2-5, with a tentative D call TRBD2 (5 bases). Germline V gene lookup returns CDR1 MDHEN and CDR2 SYDVKM. Trimming left V 7 bases short and J 7 bases short, with 19 bases between. This CDR3 is built from 14 residues.

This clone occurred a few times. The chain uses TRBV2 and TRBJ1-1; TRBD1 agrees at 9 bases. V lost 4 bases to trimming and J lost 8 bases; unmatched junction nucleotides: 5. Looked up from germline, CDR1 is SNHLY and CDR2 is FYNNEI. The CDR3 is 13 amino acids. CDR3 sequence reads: CASSGDRVPEAFF. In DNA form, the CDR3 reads TGTGCCAGCAGTGGGGACAGGGTTCCCGAAGCTTTCTTT. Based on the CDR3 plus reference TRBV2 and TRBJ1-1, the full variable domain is EPEVTQTPSHQVTQMGQEVILRCVPISNHLYFYWYRQILGQKVEFLVSFYNNEISEKSEIFDDQFSVERPDGSNFTLKIRSTKLEDSAMYFCASSGDRVPEAFFGQGTRLTVV.

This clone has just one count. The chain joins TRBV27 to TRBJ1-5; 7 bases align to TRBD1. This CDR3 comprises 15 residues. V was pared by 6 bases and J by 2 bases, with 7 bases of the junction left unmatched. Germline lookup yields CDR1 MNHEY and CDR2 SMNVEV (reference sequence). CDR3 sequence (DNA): TGTGCCAGCAGGTACACTACAGGGGGCAATCAGCCCCAGCATTTT. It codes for CASRYTTGGNQPQHF.

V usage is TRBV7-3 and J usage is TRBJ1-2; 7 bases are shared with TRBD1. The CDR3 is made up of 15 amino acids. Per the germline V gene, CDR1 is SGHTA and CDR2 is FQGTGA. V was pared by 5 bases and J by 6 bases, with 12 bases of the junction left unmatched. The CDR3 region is CASSPDRDSVHGYTF. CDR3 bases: TGTGCCAGCAGCCCAGACCGGGACAGCGTTCATGGCTACACCTTC.

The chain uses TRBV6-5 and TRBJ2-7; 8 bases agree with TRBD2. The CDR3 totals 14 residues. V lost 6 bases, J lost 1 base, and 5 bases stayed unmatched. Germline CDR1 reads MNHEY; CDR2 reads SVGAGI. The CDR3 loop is CASSLAGPSYEQYF. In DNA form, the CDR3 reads TGTGCCAGCAGCTTAGCGGGGCCTTCCTACGAGCAGTACTTC.

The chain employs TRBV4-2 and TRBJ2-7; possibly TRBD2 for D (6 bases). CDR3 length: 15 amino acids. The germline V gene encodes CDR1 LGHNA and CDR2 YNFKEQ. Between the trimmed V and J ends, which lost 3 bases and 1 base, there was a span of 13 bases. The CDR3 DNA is TGTGCCAGCAGCCACCAGGGACTGAGGTCCTACGAGCAGTACTTC. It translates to CASSHQGLRSYEQYF.

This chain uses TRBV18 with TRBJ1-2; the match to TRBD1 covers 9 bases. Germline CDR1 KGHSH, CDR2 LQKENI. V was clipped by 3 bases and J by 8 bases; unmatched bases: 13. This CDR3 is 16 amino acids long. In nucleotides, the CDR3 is TGTGCCAGCTCACCGGCGACAGGGGGACGACAGCGCGGCTACACCTTC. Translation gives CASSPATGGRQRGYTF.

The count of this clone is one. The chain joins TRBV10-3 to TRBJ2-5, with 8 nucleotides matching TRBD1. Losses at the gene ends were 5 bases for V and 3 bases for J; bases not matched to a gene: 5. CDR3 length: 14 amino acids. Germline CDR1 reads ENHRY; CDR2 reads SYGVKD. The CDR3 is CAISPRGQEETQYF. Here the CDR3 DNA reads TGTGCCATCAGTCCAAGGGGACAGGAAGAGACCCAGTACTTC.

CDR3 amino acids: CASSSTEGGSGSGADTQYF. The CDR3, as DNA: TGTGCCAGCAGCTCCACCGAAGGGGGTAGCGGGAGTGGCGCAGATACGCAGTATTTT. The chain couples TRBV7-9 to TRBJ2-3, with 9 bases aligning to TRBD2. The J segment lost 4 bases and the V segment lost 4 bases, leaving 18 bases of the junction unmatched. Germline assignment: CDR1 SEHNR and CDR2 FQNEAQ (reference sequence). There are 19 residues in the CDR3.

The CDR3 reads CASSQDLGRSNQPQHF. As DNA, the CDR3 is TGTGCCAGCAGCCAAGATTTGGGGCGAAGCAATCAGCCCCAGCATTTT. This chain uses TRBV4-2 with TRBJ1-5; a weak D match, TRBD1 (5 bases). The CDR3 covers 16 residues. Germline CDR1 and CDR2: LGHNA and YNFKEQ. V was trimmed by 0 bases and J by 1 base, leaving 10 bases between them.

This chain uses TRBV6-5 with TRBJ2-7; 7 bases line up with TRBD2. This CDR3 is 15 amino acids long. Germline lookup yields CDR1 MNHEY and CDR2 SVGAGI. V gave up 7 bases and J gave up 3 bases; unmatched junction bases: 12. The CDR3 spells CASKDTSEHFYEQYF. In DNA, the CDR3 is TGTGCCAGCAAAGACACTAGCGAACATTTCTACGAGCAGTACTTC.

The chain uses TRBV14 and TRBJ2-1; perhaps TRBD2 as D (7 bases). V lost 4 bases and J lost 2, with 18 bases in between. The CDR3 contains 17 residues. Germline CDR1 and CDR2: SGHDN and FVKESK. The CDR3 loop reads CASSPASGEGTYNEQFF. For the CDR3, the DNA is TGTGCCAGCAGCCCCGCATCAGGGGAGGGGACCTACAATGAGCAGTTCTTC.

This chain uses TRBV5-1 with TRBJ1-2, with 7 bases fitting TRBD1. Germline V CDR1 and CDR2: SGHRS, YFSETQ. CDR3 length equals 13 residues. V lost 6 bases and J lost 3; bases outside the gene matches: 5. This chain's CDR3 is CASTKDRDYGYTF. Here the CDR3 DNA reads TGCGCCAGCACGAAAGACAGGGACTATGGCTACACCTTC.